This T cell receptor (beta chain) was identified in a study of blood T cell repertoires in COVID-19. The germline V gene encodes CDR1 SGHRS and CDR2 YFSETQ. The CDR3 has 13 amino acids. The ends were cut back, 0 bases at V and 5 bases at J, with 8 bases in the middle. Here immunoSEQ multiplex PCR was the method, and the copy in TCRdb shows in-frame clones only, minus some. This sample has 210,000 or so clones; 88% occur once, and the top ten carry more than 1.4%. The sequenced sample was peripheral blood. V usage is TRBV5-1 and J usage is TRBJ1-2; D is ambiguous. This TCR was sampled from a man younger than 35 with active or convalescent COVID-19. The CDR3 loop reads CASSLGAKYGYTF. CDR3 coding DNA: TGCGCCAGCAGCTTGGGGGCAAAGTATGGCTACACCTTC.